The clone carrying this T cell receptor beta chain was counted a few times. Time point in this sample: healthy volunteer bleed at 2 weeks. Unfractionated whole blood was the source from which total RNA was extracted. The data were obtained in a study of human T cells and chemical hapten exposure. Germline V CDR1 and CDR2: MGHRA, YSYEKL. V lost 0 bases and J lost 11, with 19 bases in between. The CDR3 extends over 16 amino acids. TCRdb recomputed calls from the RACE reads with MiXCR, one row per CDR3 protein. The data show roughly 100,000 distinct CDR3 sequences, about 8.6% seen once. This chain connects TRBV4-1 to TRBJ1-4; D is possibly TRBD1 (6 bases). Sequencing was carried out using whole blood. The receptor was isolated from a female donor in good health. Some clones in this sample may be carry-over from other donors' samples. The DNA of the CDR3 is TGCGCCAGCAGCCAAGATCAGGGGACCCGGAGCGGTAAACTGTTTTTT. Its protein is CASSQDQGTRSGKLFF.